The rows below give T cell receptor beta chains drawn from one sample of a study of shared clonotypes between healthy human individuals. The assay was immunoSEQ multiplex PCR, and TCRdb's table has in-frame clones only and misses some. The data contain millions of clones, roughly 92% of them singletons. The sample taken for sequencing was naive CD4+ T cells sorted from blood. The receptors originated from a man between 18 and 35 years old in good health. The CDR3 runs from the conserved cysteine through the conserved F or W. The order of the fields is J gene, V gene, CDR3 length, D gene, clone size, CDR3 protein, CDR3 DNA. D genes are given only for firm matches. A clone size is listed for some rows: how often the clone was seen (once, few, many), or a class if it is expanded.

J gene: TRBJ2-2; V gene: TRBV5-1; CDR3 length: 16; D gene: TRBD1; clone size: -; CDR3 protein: CASSLSGQGNTGELFF; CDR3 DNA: TGCGCCAGCAGCCTGTCAGGACAGGGGAACACCGGGGAGCTGTTTTTT
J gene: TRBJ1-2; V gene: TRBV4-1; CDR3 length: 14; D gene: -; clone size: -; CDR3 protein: CASSQDYTAGGYTF; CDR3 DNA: TGCGCCAGCAGCCAAGACTACACCGCCGGGGGCTACACCTTC
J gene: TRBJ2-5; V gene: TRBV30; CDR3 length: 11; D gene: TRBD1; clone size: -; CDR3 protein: CAFGQGETQYF; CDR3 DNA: TGTGCCTTTGGACAGGGAGAGACCCAGTACTTC
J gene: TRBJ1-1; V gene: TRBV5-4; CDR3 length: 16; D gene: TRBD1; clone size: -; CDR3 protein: CASSKGQVRGRTEAFF; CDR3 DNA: TGTGCCAGCAGCAAAGGACAGGTTAGAGGGCGAACTGAAGCTTTCTTT
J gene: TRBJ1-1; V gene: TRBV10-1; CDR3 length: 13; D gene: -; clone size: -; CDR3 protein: CASSLKLNTEAFF; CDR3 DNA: TGCGCCAGCAGCCTGAAATTGAACACTGAAGCTTTCTTT
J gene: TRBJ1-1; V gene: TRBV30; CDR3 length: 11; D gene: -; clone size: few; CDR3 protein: CAWSGTTEAFF; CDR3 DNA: TGTGCCTGGAGTGGGACCACTGAAGCTTTCTTT
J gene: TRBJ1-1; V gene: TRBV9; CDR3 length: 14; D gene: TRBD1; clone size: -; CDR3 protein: CASSQDRGTGSAFF; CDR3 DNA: TGTGCCAGCAGCCAGGACAGGGGAACTGGATCAGCTTTCTTT
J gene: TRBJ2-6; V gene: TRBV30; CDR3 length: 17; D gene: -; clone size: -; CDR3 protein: CAWSYRGGPSGANVLTF; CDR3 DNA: TGTGCCTGGAGTTACAGGGGGGGACCCTCTGGGGCCAACGTCCTGACTTTC
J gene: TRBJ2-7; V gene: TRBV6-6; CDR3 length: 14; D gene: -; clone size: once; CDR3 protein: CASSYVTSSYEQYF; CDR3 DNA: TGTGCCAGCAGTTACGTTACTAGCTCCTACGAGCAGTACTTC
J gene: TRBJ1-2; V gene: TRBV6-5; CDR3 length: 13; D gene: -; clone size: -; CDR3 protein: CASSQGPMKGYTF; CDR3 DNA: TGTGCCAGCAGTCAGGGACCGATGAAGGGCTACACCTTC
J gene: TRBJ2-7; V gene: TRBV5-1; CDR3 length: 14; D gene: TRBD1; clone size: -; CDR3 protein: CASSPRTGSDEQYF; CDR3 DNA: TGCGCCAGCAGCCCAAGGACAGGTAGCGACGAGCAGTACTTC
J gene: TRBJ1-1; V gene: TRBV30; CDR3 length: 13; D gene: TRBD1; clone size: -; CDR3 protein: CAWSVQGDTEAFF; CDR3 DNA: TGTGCCTGGAGTGTACAGGGGGACACTGAAGCTTTCTTT
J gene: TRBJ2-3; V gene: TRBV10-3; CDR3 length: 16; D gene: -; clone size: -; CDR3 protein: CAISEMAGAITDTQYF; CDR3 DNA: TGTGCCATCAGTGAAATGGCAGGGGCGATCACAGATACGCAGTATTTT
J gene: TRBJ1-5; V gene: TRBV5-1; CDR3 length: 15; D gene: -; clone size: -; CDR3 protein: CASSLDDRNNQPQHF; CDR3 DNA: TGCGCCAGCAGCTTGGATGACAGAAACAATCAGCCCCAGCATTTT
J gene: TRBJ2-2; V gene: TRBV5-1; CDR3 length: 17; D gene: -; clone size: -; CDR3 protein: CASSLRTAATPTGELFF; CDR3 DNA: TGCGCCAGCAGCTTGAGGACAGCCGCTACCCCAACCGGGGAGCTGTTTTTT
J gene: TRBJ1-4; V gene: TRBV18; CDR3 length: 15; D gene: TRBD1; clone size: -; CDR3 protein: CASSPRGTGGEKLFF; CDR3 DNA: TGTGCCAGCTCACCCCGCGGGACAGGTGGTGAAAAACTGTTTTTT
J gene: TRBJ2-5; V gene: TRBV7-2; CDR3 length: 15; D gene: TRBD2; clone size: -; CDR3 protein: CASSFYGGSQETQYF; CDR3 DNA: TGTGCCAGCAGCTTCTACGGGGGGAGCCAAGAGACCCAGTACTTC
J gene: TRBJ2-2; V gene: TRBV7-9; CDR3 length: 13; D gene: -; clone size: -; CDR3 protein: CASSLEGTGELFF; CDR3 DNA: TGTGCCAGCAGCCTAGAGGGGACCGGGGAGCTGTTTTTT
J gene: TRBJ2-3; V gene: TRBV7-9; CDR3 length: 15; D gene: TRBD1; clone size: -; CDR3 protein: CASSLGDSKTDTQYF; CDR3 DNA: TGTGCCAGCAGCTTAGGGGACAGTAAGACAGATACGCAGTATTTT
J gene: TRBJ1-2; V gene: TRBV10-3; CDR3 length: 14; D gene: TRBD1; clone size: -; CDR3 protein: CAITGQPANYGYTF; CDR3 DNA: TGTGCCATCACGGGACAGCCAGCTAACTATGGCTACACCTTC
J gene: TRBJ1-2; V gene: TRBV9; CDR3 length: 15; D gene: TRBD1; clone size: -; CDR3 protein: CASSVDGQGNYGYTF; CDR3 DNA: TGTGCCAGCAGCGTAGACGGACAGGGTAACTATGGCTACACCTTC
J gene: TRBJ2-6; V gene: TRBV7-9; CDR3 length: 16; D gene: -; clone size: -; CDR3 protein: CASSLLVTSGANVLTF; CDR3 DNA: TGTGCCAGCAGCCTCCTCGTAACGTCTGGGGCCAACGTCCTGACTTTC
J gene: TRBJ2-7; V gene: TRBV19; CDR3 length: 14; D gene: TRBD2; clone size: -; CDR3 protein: CASNSGLAPYEQYF; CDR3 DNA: TGTGCCAGTAACTCGGGACTAGCCCCCTACGAGCAGTACTTC
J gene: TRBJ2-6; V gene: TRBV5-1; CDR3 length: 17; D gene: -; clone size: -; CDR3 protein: CASSLSERVSGANVLTF; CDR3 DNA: TGCGCCAGCAGCTTGAGTGAAAGAGTCTCTGGGGCCAACGTCCTGACTTTC